The 29 T cell receptor beta chains presented below share a single source sample, sequenced in a study of blood T cell repertoires in COVID-19. TCRdb's table, derived via immunoSEQ multiplex PCR, lists solely in-frame clones and lacks some. The sample lists 300,000 to 400,000 clones, roughly 90% occurring once. Sequenced material: peripheral blood. These TCRs come from a woman younger than 45 with COVID-19, enrolled during active disease.

In its sample, this clone was seen a few times. The chain links TRBV27 to TRBJ1-5; D call uncertain. CDR3 length: 17 amino acids. Germline assignment: CDR1 MNHEY and CDR2 SMNVEV (reference sequence). With 5 bases removed from V and 4 bases from J, the gap between germline ends came to 21 bases. The CDR3 bases are TGTGCCAGCAGTCCTCTTTTTGTCTCCGGGGTGAATCAGCCCCAGCATTTT. Its protein product is CASSPLFVSGVNQPQHF.

For the CDR3, the DNA is TGTGCCATCAGTGACCCGGGACAGGGATCCACCTTC. This encodes CAISDPGQGSTF. The chain carries TRBV10-3 and TRBJ1-2; 9 bases align to TRBD1. Per the germline V gene, CDR1 is ENHRY and CDR2 is SYGVKD. The CDR3 consists of 12 residues. The V and J ends lost 3 bases and 13 bases, in that order; junction bases with no gene match: 6.

This clone was counted once. The genes are TRBV7-9 and TRBJ2-5; the match to TRBD2 covers 15 bases. The CDR3 is 15 residues long. J was trimmed by 2 bases and V by 5 bases; bases with no gene match: 0. Looked up from germline, CDR1 is SEHNR and CDR2 is FQNEAQ (reference sequence). The CDR3 DNA sequence: TGTGCCAGCAGCGGGACTAGCGGGAGGCAAGAGACCCAGTACTTC. This gives the protein CASSGTSGRQETQYF.

The table lists this clone with a count of one. The DNA for the CDR3 is TGTGCCAGCAGCCCTTGGACAGACTTTCAACCCCAGCATTTT. It yields the protein CASSPWTDFQPQHF. V usage is TRBV3-1 (or the pseudogene TRBV3-2) and J usage is TRBJ1-5; D might be TRBD1 (6 bases). The germline gives CDR1 LGHDT, CDR2 YNNKEL (reference sequence). V shed 4 bases and J shed 10 bases, with 17 bases lying between them. CDR3 length: 14 amino acids.

The chain combines TRBV18 with TRBJ1-2, with 8 bases lining up with TRBD1. Trimming took 3 bases from V and 2 from J; bases not matched to a gene: 8. Germline V gene data show CDR1 as KGHSH and CDR2 as LQKENI. The CDR3 loop spans 16 amino acids. The CDR3 region is CASSPASTGVNYGYTF. DNA of the CDR3: TGTGCCAGCTCACCCGCATCGACAGGGGTAAACTATGGCTACACCTTC.

This chain uses TRBV27 with TRBJ1-6, with 8 bases identical to TRBD1. This CDR3 spans 15 amino acids. Germline V lookup: CDR1 MNHEY, CDR2 SMNVEV (reference sequence). Losses at the gene ends were 6 bases for V and 4 bases for J; bases not matched to a gene: 5. This CDR3 reads CASRTGTGYNSPLHF. In nucleotides, the CDR3 is TGTGCCAGCAGGACCGGGACAGGATATAATTCACCCCTCCACTTT.

The chain is built from TRBV6-5 and TRBJ1-1, with D possibly TRBD1 on 6 matching bases. The CDR3 loop spans 15 amino acids. Germline CDR1 and CDR2: MNHEY and SVGAGI. V lost 4 bases and J lost 0, with 12 bases in between. This CDR3 reads CASSLTGLVNTEAFF. The CDR3, as DNA: TGTGCCAGCAGTTTGACAGGATTGGTGAACACTGAAGCTTTCTTT.

The sample holds a few counts of this clone. This sample also contains other DNA sequences that code for the same CDR3. V usage is TRBV6-2 or TRBV6-3 and J usage is TRBJ1-6; D perhaps matches TRBD1 (5 bases). Trimming took 0 bases from V and 6 from J, leaving 6 bases between them. The germline V gene encodes CDR1 MNHEY and CDR2 SVGEGT. The CDR3 has 14 amino acids. The CDR3 region has the DNA TGTGCCAGCAGTTACTCCGGGGGTAATTCACCCCTCCACTTT. Its translation: CASSYSGGNSPLHF.

The rearrangement joins TRBV19 to TRBJ2-7, with 7 bases aligning to TRBD1. The junction had 8 bases not matched to a gene; V was cut back by 6 bases and J by 3 bases. This CDR3 contains 14 residues. Germline V gene sequence: CDR1 LNHDA, CDR2 SQIVND (reference sequence). DNA for the CDR3: TGTGCCAGTAGCCGGACAGGTGAGGACTACGAGCAGTACTTC. Residues: CASSRTGEDYEQYF.

The CDR3 nucleotides are TGTGCCAGCAGGGTGGGACTAGCGGGACGTGGCGGGGAGCTGTTTTTT. This codes for CASRVGLAGRGGELFF. The chain is built from TRBV2 and TRBJ2-2; 13 bases fit TRBD2. The V gene end was trimmed by 6 bases and the J gene end by 7 bases; junction bases not matched to a gene: 8. The germline CDR1 and CDR2 sequences are SNHLY and FYNNEI. CDR3 length equals 16 residues.

V usage is TRBV28 and J usage is TRBJ2-3; no reliable D call. The germline gives CDR1 MDHEN, CDR2 SYDVKM. Trimming stripped 6 bases from V and 1 base from J, with 14 bases between. This CDR3 spans 15 amino acids. CDR3 coding DNA: TGTGCCAGCAGCGAGCTGCCGGCGGGCACAGATACGCAGTATTTT. Amino acids: CASSELPAGTDTQYF.

A single count supports this clone. The V call is TRBV7-2, the J call TRBJ2-2, with 13 bases fitting TRBD2. J gave up 0 bases and V 1 base, and 2 bases lay outside the gene matches. Per germline, CDR1 SGHTA and CDR2 FQGNSA. The CDR3 runs to 18 residues. This CDR3 reads CASSLELAGGTNTGELFF. Here the CDR3 DNA reads TGTGCCAGCAGCTTAGAACTAGCGGGAGGGACGAACACCGGGGAGCTGTTTTTT.

This clone was recorded once. The CDR3 DNA reads as TGTGCCAGCAGCTTGGCCGCGGGGGGGCTGGGCAATGAGCAGTTCTTC. It codes for CASSLAAGGLGNEQFF. The gene calls are TRBV5-4 and TRBJ2-1; 9 nucleotides align to TRBD2. Per germline, CDR1 SGHNT and CDR2 YYREEE (reference sequence). This CDR3 spans 16 amino acids. Trimming at V came to 0 bases and at J to 6 bases, leaving 7 bases not matched to a gene.

V is TRBV27 and J is TRBJ1-2, with 7 positions matching TRBD1. CDR1 and CDR2 from the germline V gene are MNHEY and SMNVEV (reference sequence). The CDR3 totals 14 residues. The V and J ends lost 6 bases and 5 bases, in that order; junction bases with no gene match: 9. CDR3 nucleotides: TGTGCCAGCAGAGAGGCGGGACAGACATATGGCTACACCTTC. Its protein product is CASREAGQTYGYTF.

The chain combines TRBV30 with TRBJ1-2; D gene uncertain. The germline V gene has CDR1 GTSNPN and CDR2 SVGIG (reference sequence). CDR3 length: 14 amino acids. The V end lost 2 bases, the J end lost 4 bases, and 14 bases lay between the germline ends. CDR3 DNA: TGTGCCTGGAGTCCGAACACCTCGGGCTATGGCTACACCTTC. Its protein is CAWSPNTSGYGYTF.

The chain joins TRBV27 to TRBJ1-2; D may be TRBD1 (5 bases). The CDR3 loop spans 15 amino acids. The V end was cut by 2 bases, the J end by 0 bases, with 10 bases between. The V gene's germline CDR1 is MNHEY and CDR2 SMNVEV (reference sequence). The CDR3, as DNA: TGTGCCAGCAGTTTAGGGGCGCCGACTAACTATGGCTACACCTTC. Encoded protein: CASSLGAPTNYGYTF.

The gene calls are TRBV27 and TRBJ1-1; the D is unclear. Trimming left V 2 bases short and J 1 base short, with 5 bases between. CDR3 length: 13 residues. The V gene's germline CDR1 is MNHEY and CDR2 SMNVEV (reference sequence). This CDR3 is CASSLGRNTEAFF. The CDR3 DNA reads TGTGCCAGCAGTTTAGGGAGGAACACTGAAGCTTTCTTT.

The V and J genes are TRBV19 and TRBJ1-1; a possible D gene is TRBD1 (6 bases). The CDR3 length is 13 residues. Germline V CDR1 and CDR2: LNHDA, SQIVND (reference sequence). Between the trimmed V and J ends, which lost 6 bases and 5 bases, there was a span of 13 bases. In DNA form, the CDR3 reads TGTGCCAGTAGAAGTCAGGGGAAGACTGAAGCTTTCTTT. Protein sequence: CASRSQGKTEAFF.

A note on this clone: The same CDR3 is also encoded by other DNA sequences in this sample. V is TRBV27 and J is TRBJ1-1, with no clear D. The CDR3 runs to 15 residues. The ends were cut back, 0 bases at V and 2 bases at J, with 10 bases in the middle. In germline, CDR1 is MNHEY, CDR2 SMNVEV (reference sequence). The CDR3, as DNA: TGTGCCAGCAGTTTATCCCGTGGCCTTAACACTGAAGCTTTCTTT. Translated: CASSLSRGLNTEAFF.

The CDR3 DNA reads TGCAGCGTCGCAAAACCGACGACAGGGCGGGACACCGGGGAGCTGTTTTTT. Residues: CSVAKPTTGRDTGELFF. The rearrangement joins TRBV29-1 to TRBJ2-2; 7 nucleotides line up with TRBD1. Losses at the gene ends were 6 bases for V and 3 bases for J; bases not matched to a gene: 16. The CDR3 has 17 amino acids. CDR1 is SQVTM and CDR2 is ANQGSEA in the germline V gene.

V usage is TRBV11-2 and J usage is TRBJ2-2; D is perhaps TRBD1 (5 bases). Germline V CDR1 and CDR2: SGHAT, FQNNGV. V shed 1 base and J shed 4 bases, with 10 bases lying between them. This CDR3 spans 15 amino acids. The CDR3 DNA reads as TGTGCCAGCAGCTTAGGGTTGCAGGGCACCGGGGAGCTGTTTTTT. Its protein is CASSLGLQGTGELFF.

This chain connects TRBV19 to TRBJ2-7, with TRBD2 identical over 12 bases. J was trimmed by 5 bases and V by 6 bases; bases with no gene match: 5. CDR1 is LNHDA and CDR2 is SQIVND in the germline V gene (reference sequence). The CDR3 spans 14 residues. In DNA form, the CDR3 reads TGTGCCAGTAGGACGACTAGCGGGAGTGACGAGCAGTACTTC. Its translation is CASRTTSGSDEQYF.

The CDR3 is CASSQNPPGLSTDTQYF. The DNA for the CDR3 is TGTGCCAGCAGCCAAAATCCACCGGGACTAAGCACAGATACGCAGTATTTT. This chain uses TRBV3-1 (or the pseudogene TRBV3-2) with TRBJ2-3; 7 bases are a match to TRBD2. CDR3 size: 17 residues. Trimming took 2 bases from V and 0 from J; bases not matched to a gene: 8. The germline CDR1 and CDR2 sequences are LGHDT and YNNKEL (reference sequence).

The V call is TRBV23-1, the J call TRBJ2-3; the match to TRBD2 covers 8 bases. TRBV23-1 is an ORF for which the function is uncertain. The CDR3 consists of 18 residues. V lost 0 bases and J lost 0; bases outside the gene matches: 8. The CDR3 sequence: CASSQSTGREVSTDTQYF. The CDR3 DNA sequence: TGCGCCAGCAGTCAATCGACTGGGCGGGAGGTTAGCACAGATACGCAGTATTTT.

The chain joins TRBV15 to TRBJ2-1; 8 bases line up with TRBD1. This CDR3 spans 16 amino acids. Germline CDR1 LNHNV, CDR2 YYDKDF (reference sequence). Trimming cost V 5 bases and J 0 bases; bases outside gene matches: 6. CDR3: CATSPPDRASYNEQFF. The CDR3 region has the DNA TGTGCCACCAGCCCACCGGACAGGGCCTCCTACAATGAGCAGTTCTTC.

The chain's CDR3 is CASSPQQDNEQFF. The CDR3 DNA sequence: TGTGCCAGCAGCCCCCAACAGGACAATGAGCAGTTCTTC. The rearrangement joins TRBV12-3 or TRBV12-4 to TRBJ2-1; maybe TRBD1 (5 bases). CDR3 length: 13 residues. The V end was cut by 6 bases, the J end by 5 bases, with 11 bases between.

The V gene is TRBV28, the J gene TRBJ2-5; possibly TRBD1 for D (5 bases). Trimming took 4 bases from V and 4 from J, leaving 10 bases between them. Per the germline V gene, CDR1 is MDHEN and CDR2 is SYDVKM. This CDR3 is built from 13 residues. CDR3 sequence: CASSSGFPETQYF. The CDR3 DNA reads as TGTGCCAGCAGTTCAGGGTTCCCAGAGACCCAGTACTTC.

This clone was seen a single time. The chain recombines TRBV28 with TRBJ1-2; 10 bases align to TRBD1. The CDR3 totals 16 residues. Unmatched junction bases numbered 8, after V lost 5 bases and J lost 2 bases. Germline CDR1 reads MDHEN; CDR2 reads SYDVKM. The CDR3 region has the DNA TGTGCCAGCAGTACTTACCCGGGACAGGGGAACTATGGCTACACCTTC. It encodes CASSTYPGQGNYGYTF.

The chain is built from TRBV11-2 and TRBJ2-2; TRBD2 might be the D (5 bases). The germline CDR1 and CDR2 sequences are SGHAT and FQNNGV. The CDR3 sequence is 14 residues long. V lost 3 bases to trimming and J lost 1 base, with 6 bases between them. The chain's CDR3 is CASSLDWNTGELFF. The CDR3 DNA is TGTGCCAGCAGCTTGGACTGGAACACCGGGGAGCTGTTTTTT.